A single sample gave rise to the 29 T cell receptor beta chains below, sequenced in a study of early T cells in non-severe SARS-CoV-2 infection. TCRdb re-called the 5' RACE reads with MiXCR, one entry per CDR3 protein. This sample carries 70,000 to 95,000 distinct CDR3 sequences, approximately 11% of them seen once, and the ten largest clones take roughly 4.7%. Sequenced: whole blood. These receptors originate from an adult who was a healthcare worker with PCR-confirmed SARS-CoV-2 infection or an uninfected control (not recorded which).

The chain is built from TRBV30 and TRBJ1-2, with 8 bases fitting TRBD1. Germline V CDR1 and CDR2: GTSNPN, SVGIG (reference sequence). The ends lost 2 bases at V and 8 bases at J; junction bases unmatched: 4. CDR3 length: 12 residues. CDR3 sequence: CAWSTQGEGYTF. CDR3 bases: TGTGCCTGGAGTACACAGGGGGAGGGCTACACCTTC.

This clonotype has more than one count but fewer than ten. The chain uses TRBV20-1 and TRBJ1-1, with TRBD1 matching over 8 bases. The CDR3 length is 14 residues. Per the germline V gene, CDR1 is DFQATT and CDR2 is SNEGSKA (reference sequence). The ends lost 3 bases at V and 4 bases at J; junction bases unmatched: 7. The CDR3 here is CSARRRTGFTEAFF. CDR3 nucleotides: TGCAGTGCTAGGAGGAGGACAGGGTTCACTGAAGCTTTCTTT.

There are a few counts of this clonotype. V and J are TRBV12-3 or TRBV12-4 and TRBJ1-5; 7 bases are shared with TRBD1. CDR3 length: 13 residues. The junction had 6 bases not matched to a gene; V was cut back by 6 bases and J by 7 bases. CDR3 in DNA: TGTGCCAGCAGGAGGGGGCCGGCCCAGCCCCAGCATTTT. It specifies CASRRGPAQPQHF.

This clonotype came up many times. V is TRBV3-1 and J is TRBJ1-2; TRBD1 aligns across 7 bases. Trimming at V came to 0 bases and at J to 8 bases, leaving 6 bases not matched to a gene. Germline CDR1 reads LGHDT; CDR2 reads YNNKEL (reference sequence). The CDR3 spans 14 residues. The CDR3 spells CASSQDRQGGGYTF. The CDR3 DNA reads as TGTGCCAGCAGCCAAGATCGACAGGGTGGAGGCTACACCTTC.

The chain joins TRBV11-2 to TRBJ2-3; D possibly corresponds to TRBD1 (5 bases). With 3 bases removed from V and 8 bases from J, the gap between germline ends came to 6 bases. The CDR3 has 11 amino acids. Germline assignment: CDR1 SGHAT and CDR2 FQNNGV. The CDR3 DNA follows: TGTGCCAGCAGCTTTAGGGGTACGCAGTATTTT. It yields the protein CASSFRGTQYF. The entire variable domain, with the rest obtained from reference TRBV11-2 and TRBJ2-3, is as follows: EAGVAQSPRYKIIEKRQSVAFWCNPISGHATLYWYQQILGQGPKLLIQFQNNGVVDDSQLPKDRFSAERLKGVDSTLKIQPAKLEDSAVYLCASSFRGTQYFGPGTRLTVL.

The chain uses TRBV6-2 or TRBV6-3 and TRBJ2-7, with D possibly being TRBD2 (5 bases). V lost 0 bases and J 2 bases, leaving 8 bases between the germline ends. This CDR3 has 14 residues. From germline, CDR1 is MNHEY and CDR2 SVGEGT. The CDR3 bases are TGTGCCAGCAGTTACTCTCTAGCTCCCTACGAGCAGTACTTC. Protein sequence: CASSYSLAPYEQYF.

This clonotype has just a few counts. The V call is TRBV6-1, the J call TRBJ1-2; D unresolved. This CDR3 has 16 amino acids. Germline V gene data show CDR1 as MNHNS and CDR2 as SASEGT. V lost 0 bases and J lost 3, with 14 bases in between. CDR3 in amino acids: CASSEAEYKVDYGYTF. The CDR3 coding sequence is TGTGCCAGCAGTGAAGCGGAGTACAAGGTCGACTATGGCTACACCTTC.

J is TRBJ1-1 and V is TRBV20-1; D is ambiguous. CDR1 and CDR2 (germline): DFQATT, SNEGSKA (reference sequence). The CDR3 has 13 residues. V gave up 6 bases and J gave up 4 bases, with 15 bases separating them. The CDR3 DNA reads TGCAGTGCCCCCGCACCCCGTAGCACTGAAGCTTTCTTT. Translation: CSAPAPRSTEAFF.

The table lists this clonotype with many counts. This chain connects TRBV19 to TRBJ2-3; TRBD1 or TRBD2 may be the D gene (5 bases each). Germline V gene sequence: CDR1 LNHDA, CDR2 SQIVND (reference sequence). The CDR3 is made up of 11 amino acids. V gave up 5 bases and J gave up 7 bases, with 7 bases separating them. The CDR3 here is CASSPGHTQYF. DNA of the CDR3: TGTGCCAGTAGTCCGGGACATACGCAGTATTTT.

This clonotype was recorded at least ten times. The chain employs TRBV7-9 and TRBJ1-4, with D hard to call. Looked up from germline, CDR1 is SEHNR and CDR2 is FQNEAQ (reference sequence). V was pared by 3 bases and J by 7 bases, with 12 bases between. CDR3 size: 14 residues. CDR3 DNA: TGTGCCAGCAGCTTTCGGTCCCAATCTGAAAAACTGTTTTTT. Encoded protein: CASSFRSQSEKLFF.

This clonotype was detected ten times or more. The chain is built from TRBV5-4 and TRBJ2-2; 9 bases match TRBD1. Trimming removed 4 bases from V and 0 bases from J; junction bases left unmatched: 4. There are 16 residues in the CDR3. Germline V gene sequence: CDR1 SGHNT, CDR2 YYREEE (reference sequence). DNA for the CDR3: TGTGCCAGCAGCCCGGGACAGGGCTCGAACACCGGGGAGCTGTTTTTT. Its translation is CASSPGQGSNTGELFF.

This rearrangement joins TRBV5-1 to TRBJ2-7; D perhaps matches TRBD1 (6 bases). The CDR3 loop spans 15 amino acids. Germline loops: CDR1 SGHRS, CDR2 YFSETQ. Trimming removed 0 bases from V and 3 bases from J, with 13 bases in between. CDR3 DNA: TGCGCCAGCAGCTTGGAGACAGGCCGATTCTACGAGCAGTACTTC. As protein: CASSLETGRFYEQYF.

This clonotype was observed a few times. The chain combines TRBV7-2 with TRBJ2-3; D is ambiguous. Looked up from germline, CDR1 is SGHTA and CDR2 is FQGNSA. The CDR3 runs to 12 residues. V gave up 9 bases and J gave up 0 bases, with 7 bases separating them. This chain's CDR3 is CASRLSTDTQYF. CDR3 nucleotide sequence: TGTGCCAGTCGACTTAGCACAGATACGCAGTATTTT.

On this clonotype itself: A much larger clone is a single base away; this may be a read error. The chain links TRBV7-9 to TRBJ1-1; TRBD1 is a possible D gene (5 bases). Germline V gene lookup returns CDR1 SEHNR and CDR2 FQNEAQ (reference sequence). The length of the CDR3 is 13 residues. CDR3 loop: CVSSIFRDTEAFF. In DNA form, the CDR3 reads TGTGTCAGCAGCATCTTCAGGGACACTGAAGCTTTCTTT.

This clonotype has more than one count but fewer than ten. The chain has TRBV29-1 and TRBJ1-1; possible D gene TRBD1, 5 bases. This CDR3 spans 12 amino acids. Germline-derived CDR1 and CDR2 are SQVTM and ANQGSEA. The ends were cut back, 6 bases at V and 2 bases at J, with 10 bases in the middle. CDR3 residues: CSVLTVNTEAFF. In DNA form, the CDR3 reads TGCAGCGTCTTGACAGTCAACACTGAAGCTTTCTTT.

This clonotype has ten or more counts. This sequence joins TRBV9 and TRBJ2-2; possibly TRBD1 for D (5 bases). This CDR3 spans 14 amino acids. The V gene's germline CDR1 is SGDLS and CDR2 YYNGEE. The V and J ends lost 4 bases and 6 bases respectively, with 13 bases between them. CDR3 sequence reads: CASSSGMVAGELFF. DNA for the CDR3: TGTGCCAGCAGCTCAGGGATGGTGGCCGGGGAGCTGTTTTTT.

Only a few counts were recorded for this clonotype. The rearrangement links TRBV4-1 to TRBJ1-6; 8 positions match TRBD1. The CDR3 sequence is 15 residues long. V lost 6 bases, J lost 6 bases, and 7 bases stayed unmatched. Germline values: CDR1 MGHRA, CDR2 YSYEKL. The chain's CDR3 is CASRNGQGGNSPLHF. CDR3 nucleotide sequence: TGCGCCAGCAGAAATGGACAGGGCGGTAATTCACCCCTCCACTTT.

This clonotype was recorded at least ten times. The genes are TRBV6-6 and TRBJ2-5; TRBD1 might be the D (6 bases). Between the trimmed V and J ends, which lost 5 bases and 1 base, there was a span of 11 bases. Per germline, CDR1 MNHNY and CDR2 SVGAGI (reference sequence). This CDR3 has 14 amino acids. The CDR3 is CASSTWTAQETQYF. In DNA, the CDR3 is TGTGCCAGCAGTACTTGGACAGCCCAAGAGACCCAGTACTTC.

This clonotype has more than one count but fewer than ten. This rearrangement joins TRBV20-1 to TRBJ2-5, with D perhaps TRBD2 (5 bases). With 0 bases removed from V and 5 bases from J, the gap between germline ends came to 13 bases. Per the germline V gene, CDR1 is DFQATT and CDR2 is SNEGSKA (reference sequence). This CDR3 has 14 residues. The CDR3 is CSAREGDVRETQYF. The CDR3 nucleotides read TGCAGTGCTAGAGAGGGAGATGTGCGGGAGACCCAGTACTTC.

The chain is built from TRBV7-6 and TRBJ2-7; D uncertain. V was shortened by 1 base and J by 0 bases, with 10 bases between the two germline ends. This CDR3 is built from 15 residues. Germline V gene sequence: CDR1 SGHVS, CDR2 FNYEAQ. The CDR3 protein is CASSLGAESSYEQYF. CDR3 nucleotides: TGTGCCAGCAGCTTAGGGGCGGAAAGCTCCTACGAGCAGTACTTC. Supplemented by reference TRBV7-6 and TRBJ2-7, the full variable domain reads GAGVSQSPRYKVTKRGQDVALRCDPISGHVSLYWYRQALGQGPEFLTYFNYEAQQDKSGLPNDRFSAERPEGSISTLTIQRTEQRDSAMYRCASSLGAESSYEQYFGPGTRLTVT.

In its sample, this clonotype was seen a few times. This chain joins TRBV14 and TRBJ2-2, with 9 positions matching TRBD1. The V segment lost 4 bases and the J segment 7 bases; nucleotides outside the gene matches: 7. This CDR3 has 15 residues. The germline V gene encodes CDR1 SGHDN and CDR2 FVKESK. CDR3 region: CASSRDRVLSGELFF. The CDR3 DNA sequence: TGTGCCAGCAGCCGGGACAGGGTGTTGAGCGGGGAGCTGTTTTTT.

This clonotype was picked up many times. This chain joins TRBV7-2 and TRBJ2-4, with 12 bases lining up with TRBD2. V gave up 6 bases and J gave up 15 bases; unmatched junction bases: 12. The CDR3 loop spans 14 amino acids. In germline, CDR1 is SGHTA, CDR2 FQGNSA. CDR3 DNA: TGTGCCAGCAGTGTGACTAGCGGGGGTATATTATGGTACTTC. It is translated as CASSVTSGGILWYF.

This clonotype has at least ten counts. The chain is built from TRBV29-1 and TRBJ2-7; D unresolved. This CDR3 comprises 10 residues. Trimming took off 5 bases at V and 5 bases at J, with 7 bases between the two ends. Germline V lookup: CDR1 SQVTM, CDR2 ANQGSEA. The CDR3 bases are TGCAGCGTTTTGAGTGACGAGCAGTACTTC. It encodes CSVLSDEQYF.

This clonotype was counted many times. This chain uses TRBV6-1 with TRBJ2-1; possibly TRBD1 for D (5 bases). V lost 4 bases and J 0 bases, leaving 10 bases between the germline ends. Germline CDR1 and CDR2: MNHNS and SASEGT. The CDR3 has 15 residues. The DNA of the CDR3 is TGTGCCAGCAGTGGACAGTCCACCTCCTACAATGAGCAGTTCTTC. This codes for CASSGQSTSYNEQFF.

This clonotype occurred a few times. This rearrangement joins TRBV27 to TRBJ1-6; the D gene is possibly TRBD1 (6 bases). CDR1 MNHEY and CDR2 SMNVEV come from the germline V gene (reference sequence). The CDR3 is 17 residues long. V was cut by 2 bases and J by 1 base, with 12 bases left in between. Here the CDR3 reads CASSLRGHGSYNSPLHF. In nucleotides, the CDR3 is TGTGCCAGCAGTTTACGGGGGCATGGGTCCTATAATTCACCCCTCCACTTT.

This clonotype was seen a handful of times. V usage is TRBV11-2 and J usage is TRBJ1-2; TRBD1 matches at 8 bases. V shed 5 bases and J 7 bases; nucleotides not matched to a gene: 6. The length of the CDR3 is 13 residues. Per the germline V gene, CDR1 is SGHAT and CDR2 is FQNNGV. The CDR3 region is CASSPDRVAGYTF. CDR3 bases: TGTGCCAGCAGCCCGGACAGGGTCGCTGGCTACACCTTC.

This clonotype has ten or more counts. V usage is TRBV7-8 and J usage is TRBJ2-2; tentatively, D is TRBD1 or TRBD2 (6 bases each). Trimming left V 5 bases short and J 2 bases short, with 15 bases between. This CDR3 has 16 residues. Germline-derived CDR1 and CDR2 are SGHVS and FQNEAQ. CDR3 DNA: TGTGCCAGCAGCGATACATCGGGGGCCAACACCGGGGAGCTGTTTTTT. Amino acid sequence: CASSDTSGANTGELFF.

This clonotype was seen more than once but under ten times. J is TRBJ2-1 and V is TRBV20-1; 13 bases are a match to TRBD2. The germline CDR1 and CDR2 sequences are DFQATT and SNEGSKA (reference sequence). CDR3 size: 17 residues. The V gene end was trimmed by 6 bases and the J gene end by 4 bases; junction bases not matched to a gene: 12. The DNA of the CDR3 is TGCAGTGCCCAGACTAGCGGGGGGTCCTCCCCTTACAATGAGCAGTTCTTC. This encodes CSAQTSGGSSPYNEQFF.

This clonotype was seen many times. The J gene is TRBJ2-1, the V gene TRBV10-3, with D perhaps being TRBD1 or TRBD2 (6 bases each). The germline gives CDR1 ENHRY, CDR2 SYGVKD. The CDR3 length is 13 residues. V shed 3 bases and J shed 7 bases, with 10 bases lying between them. The CDR3 loop is CAISDRGHNEQFF. The CDR3 nucleotides are TGTGCCATCAGTGACCGGGGGCATAATGAGCAGTTCTTC.